Sample share makes the clone carrying this TCR beta chain medium-sized. The antigen remains unidentified. Multiplex touch-down PCR with TRB-A/B primers amplified rearranged V-D-J TRB sequences. MiXCR was run by TCRdb on the multiplex PCR reads, yielding one entry per CDR3 protein. Seen here are nearly 11,000 distinct CDR3 sequences, 25% to 30% observed once, and the top ten hold 1.9%. TCR beta rearrangements were amplified from peripheral blood genomic DNA. The data derive from a study of T cell repertoires in aging, cancer and after chemotherapy. Findings of the study overall: No conclusions about immunological memory after chemotherapy can be drawn from the repertoire data. Untreated cancer patients had significantly lower blood TCR diversity than age-matched healthy donors.

The CDR3 has 13 residues. Trimming left V 4 bases short and J 10 bases short, with 11 bases between. The TCR originated in a human donor in good health. The sequencing sample was made of blood. This chain joins TRBV12-3 or TRBV12-4 and TRBJ1-6; D gene uncertain. CDR3 in amino acids: CASSSRVGSPLHF. Here the CDR3 DNA reads TGTGCCAGCAGTTCTAGGGTGGGCTCACCCCTCCACTTT.